A selection of T cell receptor beta chains follows, all from one sample in a study of beta chain features in type 1 diabetes. Clones were read by immunoSEQ multiplex PCR, and TCRdb kept only the in-frame ones, dropping some. The profile shows 300,000 to 400,000 clones, 8.5% to 10% of them singletons. Source material: central memory CD4+ T cells from blood. These receptors came from a man aged 30 to 39 with type 1 diabetes. Both conserved end residues are part of each CDR3. Fields, in order: clone size, J gene, V gene, D gene, CDR3 DNA, CDR3 protein. The D gene is left open where the match is weak. Clone size is not always given. Where it is, it says once, few, many or a class for expanded clones.

few TRBJ2-7 TRBV7-9 . TGTGCCAGCAGCTTAGCTATCGGGACCGTACCCTCCTACGAGCAGTACTTC CASSLAIGTVPSYEQYF
. TRBJ2-7 TRBV7-2 . TGTGCCAGCAGCGGCCTGACTACTTACGAGCAGTACTTC CASSGLTTYEQYF
few TRBJ2-5 TRBV7-3 TRBD2 TGTGCCAGCAGCCCGGTTCGGGGGGAAGAGACCCAGTACTTC CASSPVRGEETQYF
. TRBJ2-6 TRBV27 . TGTGCCAGCAGCGAATTCGGACAGTTAAGCTCTGGGGCCAACGTCCTGACTTTC CASSEFGQLSSGANVLTF
. TRBJ2-7 TRBV18 . TGTGCCAGCTCCACACAATCCCTAGACTCCGAGCAGTACTTC CASSTQSLDSEQYF
. TRBJ1-4 TRBV7-8 . TGTGCCAGCAGCTTACGTTCAGGGGAGAATGAAAAACTGTTTTTT CASSLRSGENEKLFF
few TRBJ2-3 TRBV7-9 . TGTGCCAGCAGCTTGGTGGGGGACAAGGTCGCCTTTTTT CASSLVGDKVAFF
many TRBJ1-5 TRBV6-1 . TGTGCCAGCAGTGCATGGGGCCCGGCGGTTGGCCAGCCCCAGCATTTT CASSAWGPAVGQPQHF
few TRBJ2-7 TRBV5-5 . TGTGCCAGCACCCCGTCATTCGGGCGGTCCTACGAGCAGTACTTC CASTPSFGRSYEQYF
few TRBJ1-1 TRBV11-3 . TGTGCCAGCAGCGGTCAGTACACTGAAGCTTTCTTT CASSGQYTEAFF
few TRBJ1-5 TRBV6-1 . TGTGCCAGCAGTTTCAGCAGCAATCAGCCCCAGCATTTT CASSFSSNQPQHF
. TRBJ1-5 TRBV7-8 . TGTGCCAGCGCCCCAGCTAGGGTAGGTCAGCCCCAGCATTTT CASAPARVGQPQHF
. TRBJ2-3 TRBV30 . TGTGCCTGGAGAGTGGCCCGGCCAATGTATTTT CAWRVARPMYF
few TRBJ2-1 TRBV30 TRBD1 TGTGCCTGGAGTACCGGACAGGCCCTATACAATGAGCAGTTCTTC CAWSTGQALYNEQFF
. TRBJ2-5 TRBV7-9 . TGTGCCAGCAGCCTGGGACAGCGGGGAGGGACCCAGTACTTC CASSLGQRGGTQYF
few TRBJ2-3 TRBV10-1 . TGCGCCAGCAGCGGACTATTAGGGGATACGCAGTATTTT CASSGLLGDTQYF
many TRBJ2-3 TRBV28 TRBD1 TGTGCCAGCAGTCCAGGGGGCGCGAGCACAGATACGCAGTATTTT CASSPGGASTDTQYF
. TRBJ1-1 TRBV27 TRBD1 TGTGCCAGCAGTCCGACAGGGGGCGTGATTGCTTTCTTT CASSPTGGVIAFF
. TRBJ1-1 TRBV2 TRBD1 TGTGCCAGCAGTGAAGCAGGGTGGACAGGGAACACTGAAGCTTTCTTT CASSEAGWTGNTEAFF
few TRBJ2-1 TRBV11-2 . TGTGCCAGCAGCTTAGGTGTAGAGAATGAGCAGTTCTTC CASSLGVENEQFF
many TRBJ1-2 TRBV4-1 . TGCGCCAGCAGCCAACGTGAGGATCGTGGCTACACCTTC CASSQREDRGYTF
few TRBJ2-2 TRBV11-3 . TGTGCCAGCAGCTTAGAGGAGGTACAGGCGAACACCGGGGAGCTGTTTTTT CASSLEEVQANTGELFF
. TRBJ2-3 TRBV27 TRBD1 TGTGCCAGCAGTACCCGGGCAGGGGGCGATTTCACAGATACGCAGTATTTT CASSTRAGGDFTDTQYF
. TRBJ2-5 TRBV7-2 . TGTGCCAGCAGCCCGGATCAGGGGTGGGAGACCCAGTACTTC CASSPDQGWETQYF
few TRBJ2-2 TRBV9 . TGTGCCAGCAGCGTAGCAGGGGACACCGGGGAGCTGTTTTTT CASSVAGDTGELFF
few TRBJ2-5 TRBV5-1 TRBD2 TGCGCCAGCAGCTTGGAGACTAGCGAAGAGACCCAGTACTTC CASSLETSEETQYF
. TRBJ2-5 TRBV28 TRBD1 TGTGCCACCAAGTCCCCGGGACAGTCGCAAGAGACCCAGTACTTC CATKSPGQSQETQYF
. TRBJ2-7 TRBV6-5 . TGTGCCAGCAGAAAGTCCGGACTTAGCTTGGACGAGCAGTACTTC CASRKSGLSLDEQYF
many TRBJ2-3 TRBV10-3 TRBD2 TGTGCCATCAGTGACCATTCTAGCGGTTCCACAGATACGCAGTATTTT CAISDHSSGSTDTQYF
. TRBJ1-1 TRBV7-2 TRBD1 TGTGCCAGCAGCTTAAGGACAGGGGGCGAAGACACTGAAGCTTTCTTT CASSLRTGGEDTEAFF
few TRBJ2-5 TRBV5-1 TRBD2 TGCGCCAGCACCCTCTTGGGTAGCGGGGAAGAGACCCAGTACTTC CASTLLGSGEETQYF
. TRBJ2-5 TRBV11-2 . TGTGCCAGCAGCCCCCAAGAGACCCAGTACTTC CASSPQETQYF
. TRBJ2-6 TRBV7-9 . TGTGCCAGCAGCCCGCAGGGGACCCCTGGGGCCAACGTCCTGACTTTC CASSPQGTPGANVLTF
. TRBJ2-3 TRBV5-1 TRBD2 TGCGCCAGCAGCTCGGGGGCCCTAGCGGGAGGCACAGATACGCAGTATTTT CASSSGALAGGTDTQYF
few TRBJ2-1 TRBV11-3 TRBD1 TGTGCCAGCAGCCCCATCAGGGGGCCGTACTACAATGAGCAGTTCTTC CASSPIRGPYYNEQFF
few TRBJ2-1 TRBV4-1 TRBD2 TGCGCCAGCAGCCATCTTAGCGGGAGAGACAATGAGCAGTTCTTC CASSHLSGRDNEQFF
. TRBJ2-7 TRBV28 TRBD1 TGTGCCAGCAGTTTCCGGGACAGGGTCTACGAGCAGTACTTC CASSFRDRVYEQYF
few TRBJ1-1 TRBV19 . TGTGCCAGCATCCCTCGTAGAACAGGGCGCTTGAACACTGAAGCTTTCTTT CASIPRRTGRLNTEAFF
. TRBJ2-7 TRBV29-1 . TGCAGCGTTGAAACTAGGTACTACGAGCAGTACTTC CSVETRYYEQYF
few TRBJ2-5 TRBV5-1 . TGCGCCAGCAGCTTTATACCGGGAACTCAAGAGACCCAGTACTTC CASSFIPGTQETQYF